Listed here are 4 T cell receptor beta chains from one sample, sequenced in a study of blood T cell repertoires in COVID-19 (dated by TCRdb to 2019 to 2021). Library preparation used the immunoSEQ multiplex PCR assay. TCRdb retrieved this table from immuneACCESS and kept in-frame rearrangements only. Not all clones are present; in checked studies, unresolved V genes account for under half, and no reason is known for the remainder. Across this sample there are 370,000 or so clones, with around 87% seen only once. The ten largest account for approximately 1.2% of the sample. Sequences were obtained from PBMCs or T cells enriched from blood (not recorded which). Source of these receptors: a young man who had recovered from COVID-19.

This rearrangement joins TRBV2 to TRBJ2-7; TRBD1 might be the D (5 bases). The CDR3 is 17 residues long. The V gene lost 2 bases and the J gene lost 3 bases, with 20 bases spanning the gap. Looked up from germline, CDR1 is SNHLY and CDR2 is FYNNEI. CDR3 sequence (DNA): TGTGCCAGCAGTGAACTAAACAAGGGGATTATAGACTACGAGCAGTACTTC. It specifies CASSELNKGIIDYEQYF.

The CDR3: CASRLGRVTEAFF. The CDR3 bases are TGTGCCAGCAGATTGGGGCGAGTAACTGAAGCTTTCTTT. The chain employs TRBV27 and TRBJ1-1, with D perhaps TRBD1 (5 bases). Trimming left V 6 bases short and J 5 bases short, with 13 bases between. The germline V gene encodes CDR1 MNHEY and CDR2 SMNVEV (reference sequence). The CDR3 has 13 amino acids.

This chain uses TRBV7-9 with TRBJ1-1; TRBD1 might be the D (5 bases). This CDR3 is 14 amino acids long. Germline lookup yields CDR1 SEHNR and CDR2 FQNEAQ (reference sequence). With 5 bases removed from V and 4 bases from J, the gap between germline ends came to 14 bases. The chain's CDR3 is CASSPGTRATEAFF. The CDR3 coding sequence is TGTGCCAGCAGCCCTGGGACTAGGGCCACTGAAGCTTTCTTT.

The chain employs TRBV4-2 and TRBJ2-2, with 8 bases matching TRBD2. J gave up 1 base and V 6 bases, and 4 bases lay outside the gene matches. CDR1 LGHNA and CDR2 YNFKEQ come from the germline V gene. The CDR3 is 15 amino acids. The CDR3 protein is CASSPGGLNTGELFF. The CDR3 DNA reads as TGTGCCAGCAGTCCGGGGGGGCTGAACACCGGGGAGCTGTTTTTT.